Presented here are 28 T cell receptor beta chains from one specimen sequenced in a study of shared clonotypes between healthy human individuals. TCRdb keeps only in-frame clones here, not all; method: immunoSEQ multiplex PCR. The sample holds 300,000 to 350,000 clones; about 70% are singletons and the top ten take 8.5% to 12%. Source material: memory CD4+ T cells sorted from blood. Subset denoted: CD45RA-negative fraction. Receptors originate from a man aged 25 to 40 in good health.

On this clone itself: This is likely an artifact of a read error, given a far larger clone one base away. V gene TRBV7-2 combines with J gene TRBJ1-5, with 7 bases that match TRBD1. Germline CDR1 reads SGHTA; CDR2 reads FQGNSA. The length of the CDR3 is 14 residues. The CDR3 protein is CASSSTGLGQPRHF. The CDR3 DNA follows: TGTGCCAGCAGCTCGACAGGGTTGGGTCAGCCCCGGCATTTT.

Turning to this clone: Other nucleotide sequences in the sample specify the same CDR3. The chain carries TRBV2 and TRBJ2-7; D not certain. V lost 4 bases to trimming and J lost 4 bases, with 5 bases between them. Germline CDR1 is SNHLY and CDR2 is FYNNEI. This CDR3 has 11 residues. The CDR3 is CASSGRYEQYF. The CDR3 DNA reads TGTGCCAGCAGTGGTAGATACGAGCAGTACTTC.

This clone has at least ten counts. This rearrangement joins TRBV5-6 to TRBJ1-1; 8 positions agree with TRBD1. With V trimmed by 0 bases and J by 11 bases, 3 bases remained unmatched. The CDR3 spans 12 residues. CDR1 and CDR2 from the germline V gene are SGHDT and YYEEEE. CDR3 nucleotide sequence: TGTGCCAGCAGCTTGGGGACAGGGAGTGCTTTCTTT. Protein product: CASSLGTGSAFF.

The chain carries TRBV5-4 and TRBJ2-4; 10 nucleotides match TRBD1. The germline V gene encodes CDR1 SGHNT and CDR2 YYREEE (reference sequence). Unmatched junction bases numbered 3, after V lost 4 bases and J lost 8 bases. The CDR3 totals 13 residues. The CDR3 region has the DNA TGTGCCAGCAGCAAGGACAGGGGGGACATTCAGTACTTC. Its protein is CASSKDRGDIQYF.

V gene TRBV27 combines with J gene TRBJ2-3, with D perhaps assigned TRBD1 or TRBD2 (5 bases each). This CDR3 comprises 16 residues. Between the trimmed V and J ends, which lost 6 bases and 2 bases, there was a span of 18 bases. The germline gives CDR1 MNHEY, CDR2 SMNVEV (reference sequence). The CDR3 coding sequence is TGTGCCAGCAGACCGGGGCAAGGAAAGTACACAGATACGCAGTATTTT. Its translation is CASRPGQGKYTDTQYF.

V is TRBV10-3 and J is TRBJ2-7; 7 nucleotides agree with TRBD2. Trimming at V came to 3 bases and at J to 1 base, leaving 6 bases not matched to a gene. Per germline, CDR1 ENHRY and CDR2 SYGVKD. The CDR3 length is 15 residues. The chain's CDR3 is CAISDGGSTSYEQYF. In DNA, the CDR3 is TGTGCCATCAGTGATGGCGGGAGTACTTCCTACGAGCAGTACTTC.

This clone has at least ten counts. The V call is TRBV2, the J call TRBJ2-1; no clear D. Germline assignment: CDR1 SNHLY and CDR2 FYNNEI. The V and J ends lost 6 bases and 10 bases respectively, with 10 bases between them. The CDR3 sequence is 11 residues long. The DNA for the CDR3 is TGTGCCAGCAGCGCCAAGACAGAGCAGTTCTTC. Translation: CASSAKTEQFF.

V is TRBV18 and J is TRBJ2-7, with 7 bases that match TRBD2. Trimming removed 6 bases from V and 2 bases from J; junction bases left unmatched: 4. This CDR3 is built from 13 residues. CDR1 and CDR2 (germline): KGHSH, LQKENI. The CDR3 DNA follows: TGTGCCAGCTCGGGCGGGAGTACCTACGAGCAGTACTTC. It translates to CASSGGSTYEQYF.

This clone was observed a few times. The chain links TRBV6-1 to TRBJ2-3; 9 bases match TRBD2. The CDR3 has 17 residues. V shed 4 bases and J 3 bases; nucleotides not matched to a gene: 11. CDR1 and CDR2 from the germline V gene are MNHNS and SASEGT. The DNA for the CDR3 is TGTGCCAGCAGTGGGAGTAGCGGGAGTTCAAGAACAGATACGCAGTATTTT. As protein: CASSGSSGSSRTDTQYF.

A note on this clone: The DNA is left out, because the CDR3 cannot be placed on it with certainty; the CDR3 is given as TCRdb lists it. The J gene is TRBJ2-7, the V gene TRBV27. The CDR3 is 16 amino acids long, termini counted. Germline CDR1 reads MNHEY; CDR2 reads SMNVEV (reference sequence). The CDR3: CASSTSTSASSYEQYF.

The V gene is TRBV4-1, the J gene TRBJ2-1; D call uncertain. V dropped 5 bases and J dropped 9 bases, with 11 bases sitting between them. Germline V gives CDR1 MGHRA, CDR2 YSYEKL. The length of the CDR3 is 12 residues. The CDR3 DNA is TGCGCCAGCAGCTCCGACTGGGGTGAGCAGTTCTTC. This sequence encodes CASSSDWGEQFF.

This chain links TRBV7-9 with TRBJ1-4; a possible D gene is TRBD1 (5 bases). The CDR3 contains 15 residues. Germline CDR1 SEHNR, CDR2 FQNEAQ (reference sequence). The V end lost 5 bases, the J end lost 4 bases, and 14 bases lay between the germline ends. CDR3 sequence reads: CASSPLGLDNEKLFF. The CDR3 DNA sequence: TGTGCCAGCAGCCCCTTGGGGCTCGATAATGAAAAACTGTTTTTT.

This CDR3 is CASSPGRGHSRGLSYEQYF. In DNA form, the CDR3 reads TGTGCCAGCAGTCCGGGACGGGGACACTCCAGGGGTCTCTCCTACGAGCAGTACTTC. The chain employs TRBV28 and TRBJ2-7; a weak D match, TRBD1 (6 bases). Germline CDR1 is MDHEN and CDR2 is SYDVKM. Trimming stripped 5 bases from V and 0 bases from J, with 26 bases between. CDR3 length: 19 amino acids.

This clone was found a few times. The chain combines TRBV6-1 with TRBJ2-7; 11 nucleotides match TRBD2. Germline V gene sequence: CDR1 MNHNS, CDR2 SASEGT. The CDR3 is 15 amino acids. J was trimmed by 7 bases and V by 4 bases; bases with no gene match: 9. CDR3 residues: CASSVGSGRAEEQYF. Here the CDR3 DNA reads TGTGCCAGCAGTGTTGGTAGCGGGAGGGCAGAAGAGCAGTACTTC.

This chain joins TRBV11-3 and TRBJ1-3; tentative D call: TRBD1 (6 bases). V shed 5 bases and J shed 1 base, with 9 bases lying between them. The CDR3 has 14 amino acids. Germline CDR1 and CDR2: SGHNT and YENEEA. In DNA form, the CDR3 reads TGTGCCAGCAGCCCAACAGGGTCTGGAAACACCATATATTTT. It codes for CASSPTGSGNTIYF.

As regards this clone: A far larger clone is one nucleotide away, so this likely arose from a read error. This chain uses TRBV10-2 with TRBJ1-1; the match to TRBD1 covers 10 bases. Germline CDR1 is WSHSY and CDR2 is SAAADI. J lost 1 base, V lost 2 bases, and 10 bases had no gene match. This CDR3 comprises 18 residues. Written as DNA, the CDR3 is TGCGCCAGCAGTGAGACAACATCCGGGACAGGGGAGAACACTGAAGCTTTCTTT. It codes for CASSETTSGTGENTEAFF.

This clone has just a few counts. This rearrangement joins TRBV2 to TRBJ2-2, with D perhaps TRBD2 (6 bases). Germline-derived CDR1 and CDR2 are SNHLY and FYNNEI. This CDR3 has 13 amino acids. V lost 7 bases and J lost 0, with 6 bases in between. CDR3 nucleotide sequence: TGTGCCAGCACGGGGGCGAACACCGGGGAGCTGTTTTTT. This gives the protein CASTGANTGELFF. The full variable domain, with the rest looked up from reference TRBV2 and TRBJ2-2, is EPEVTQTPSHQVTQMGQEVILRCVPISNHLYFYWYRQILGQKVEFLVSFYNNEISEKSEIFDDQFSVERPDGSNFTLKIRSTKLEDSAMYFCASTGANTGELFFGEGSRLTVL.

This clone was seen at least ten times. The chain has TRBV2 and TRBJ2-1; unclear D gene. Deletions cut 1 base from V and 10 bases from J, with 14 bases between. There are 14 residues in the CDR3. Germline assignment: CDR1 SNHLY and CDR2 FYNNEI. As DNA, the CDR3 is TGTGCCAGCAGTGAAGTCCGTAGGGATTCGGAGCAGTTCTTC. Translating it yields CASSEVRRDSEQFF.

This clone was counted between two and nine times. The V call is TRBV2, the J call TRBJ1-5; D not certain. The CDR3 is 13 residues long. V gave up 6 bases and J gave up 6 bases, with 12 bases separating them. Germline CDR1 SNHLY, CDR2 FYNNEI. The CDR3 protein is CASRLEVGQPQHF. Here the CDR3 DNA reads TGTGCCAGCAGGCTGGAAGTTGGTCAGCCCCAGCATTTT.

V and J are TRBV13 and TRBJ2-2; 7 nucleotides agree with TRBD1. This CDR3 comprises 13 residues. V was pared by 5 bases and J by 7 bases, with 4 bases of the junction left unmatched. Germline V gene data show CDR1 as PRHDT and CDR2 as FYEKMQ (reference sequence). This chain's CDR3 is CASSATGVGELFF. CDR3 bases: TGTGCCAGCAGCGCCACAGGGGTCGGGGAGCTGTTTTTT.

This chain joins TRBV5-4 and TRBJ1-1, with 10 bases lining up with TRBD1. V was pared by 4 bases and J by 1 base, with 13 bases of the junction left unmatched. CDR1 SGHNT and CDR2 YYREEE come from the germline V gene (reference sequence). This CDR3 is 18 amino acids long. CDR3 sequence (DNA): TGTGCCAGCAGCCCGCCGCCGAGACAGGGGGCTGGGAACACTGAAGCTTTCTTT. Its protein product is CASSPPPRQGAGNTEAFF. The full variable domain, in which reference TRBV5-4 and TRBJ1-1 provide the parts outside the CDR3, is ETGVTQSPTHLIKTRGQQVTLRCSSQSGHNTVSWYQQALGQGPQFIFQYYREEENGRGNFPPRFSGLQFPNYSSELNVNALELDDSALYLCASSPPPRQGAGNTEAFFGQGTRLTVV.

V is TRBV10-3 and J is TRBJ2-2; D unresolved. V lost 3 bases to trimming and J lost 4 bases, with 9 bases between them. Germline V CDR1 and CDR2: ENHRY, SYGVKD. CDR3 size: 14 residues. In DNA form, the CDR3 reads TGTGCCATCAGTGAAGCCAGCTCCACCGGGGAGCTGTTTTTT. This translates into CAISEASSTGELFF.

This clone was detected only a few times. The chain combines TRBV11-3 with TRBJ2-5, with 7 bases identical to TRBD1. This CDR3 region has 13 residues. CDR1 is SGHNT, CDR2 YENEEA, per germline. J gave up 4 bases and V 5 bases, and 4 bases lay outside the gene matches. CDR3 bases: TGTGCCAGCAGCACCCGGGACAGAGAGACCCAGTACTTC. Protein product: CASSTRDRETQYF.

This clone came up once. The chain uses TRBV10-2 and TRBJ2-1; 8 bases agree with TRBD2. CDR1 and CDR2 (germline): WSHSY, SAAADI. The CDR3 extends over 14 amino acids. Losses at the gene ends were 3 bases for V and 10 bases for J; bases not matched to a gene: 8. The CDR3 sequence: CASSDLAGLGEQFF. The DNA for the CDR3 is TGCGCCAGCAGTGATTTAGCGGGGCTCGGGGAGCAGTTCTTC.

J is TRBJ2-1 and V is TRBV9, with D uncertain. The V and J ends lost 0 bases and 7 bases respectively, with 14 bases between them. Germline loops: CDR1 SGDLS, CDR2 YYNGEE. The CDR3 loop spans 15 amino acids. This CDR3 reads CASSVASLSANEQFF. CDR3 nucleotide sequence: TGTGCCAGCAGCGTAGCTTCCTTGTCCGCGAATGAGCAGTTCTTC.

The rearrangement joins TRBV4-1 to TRBJ2-3, with D unclear. Germline CDR1 reads MGHRA; CDR2 reads YSYEKL. The CDR3 has 15 amino acids. V was shortened by 1 base and J by 0 bases, with 8 bases between the two germline ends. The CDR3 coding sequence is TGCGCCAGCAGCCAAGTACTCCTTAGCACAGATACGCAGTATTTT. Amino acids: CASSQVLLSTDTQYF.

This clone occurred a few times. V usage is TRBV6-1 and J usage is TRBJ1-3; no clear D gene. V dropped 10 bases and J dropped 4 bases, with 8 bases sitting between them. CDR3 length equals 11 residues. Looked up from germline, CDR1 is MNHNS and CDR2 is SASEGT. CDR3 nucleotide sequence: TGTGCCACCTCCTTAGGAAACACCATATATTTT. Its translation is CATSLGNTIYF.

The rearrangement uses TRBV7-9 and TRBJ1-5; 8 positions agree with TRBD1. The CDR3 consists of 18 residues. Germline V gene sequence: CDR1 SEHNR, CDR2 FQNEAQ (reference sequence). The junction had 14 bases not matched to a gene; V was cut back by 1 base and J by 6 bases. Written as DNA, the CDR3 is TGTGCCAGCAGCTTAGGGACAGGGTCCCCCCCTAGTACTCAGCCCCAGCATTTT. Amino acids: CASSLGTGSPPSTQPQHF.